The text below deals with one T cell receptor (beta chain). The data stem from a study of blood T cell repertoires in COVID-19. About the study: Sites in the United States, Italy and Spain provided acute and convalescent COVID-19 samples. PBMCs, B-cell-depleted T cells, or T cells provided the cDNA or gDNA that made up the material.

V was cut by 8 bases and J by 10 bases, with 9 bases left in between. This CDR3 contains 10 residues. Germline lookup yields CDR1 MDHEN and CDR2 SYDVKM. Original processing notes: Amplification of reference gene primers provided the estimated nucleated cell counts. Clones were read by immunoSEQ multiplex PCR, and TCRdb kept only the in-frame ones, dropping some. V, J and clone size are those of that table, while D and trimming were read from the DNA. This table has about 100,000 clones, roughly nine tenths appearing once. The receptor was isolated from a man aged 55 to 69 with acute or convalescent COVID-19. The sample was peripheral blood. The rearrangement joins TRBV28 to TRBJ2-1, with D tentatively TRBD2 (5 bases). The CDR3 region is CASALGEQFF. DNA for the CDR3: TGTGCCAGCGCACTAGGAGAGCAGTTCTTC. Full variable domain (missing parts from reference TRBV28 and TRBJ2-1): DVKVTQSSRYLVKRTGEKVFLECVQDMDHENMFWYRQDPGLGLRLIYFSYDVKMKEKGDIPEGYSVSREKKERFSLILESASTNQTSMYLCASALGEQFFGPGTRLTVL.